This is a list of T cell receptor beta chains from one sample in a study of shared clonotypes between healthy human individuals. Method: immunoSEQ multiplex PCR; TCRdb's copy keeps in-frame clones and lacks some. This sample has more than 500,000 clones; roughly 95% occur once, and the top ten carry nearly 0.065%. The sequenced material came from naive CD4+ T cells sorted from blood. The receptor source for this set is a woman aged 25 to 45 in good health. Both conserved end residues are part of each CDR3. The D gene is left open where the match is weak. Clone size, where shown, is once, few, many, or a class for clones that have expanded.

D gene: NA; V gene: TRBV6-5; clone size: few; CDR3 protein: CASRQSSNYGYTF
D gene: NA; V gene: TRBV7-9; clone size: NA; CDR3 protein: CASSLLDGNQPQHF
D gene: NA; V gene: TRBV27; clone size: NA; CDR3 protein: CASSWVQGTSKNIQYF
D gene: NA; V gene: TRBV28; clone size: NA; CDR3 protein: CASRAPPYGYTF
D gene: NA; V gene: TRBV30; clone size: NA; CDR3 protein: CAWTGTNTGELFF
D gene: NA; V gene: TRBV6-5; clone size: NA; CDR3 protein: CASSYSIVRSYEQYF
D gene: TRBD2; V gene: TRBV5-5; clone size: NA; CDR3 protein: CASSPLAGGPRGGELFF
D gene: TRBD1; V gene: TRBV6-5; clone size: NA; CDR3 protein: CASSPDRGSYNEQFF
D gene: TRBD2; V gene: TRBV7-2; clone size: NA; CDR3 protein: CASSLRRESYEQYF
D gene: TRBD1; V gene: TRBV7-2; clone size: NA; CDR3 protein: CASSPTRTGSANTEAFF
D gene: NA; V gene: TRBV30; clone size: NA; CDR3 protein: CAWSVWGFRDPRNRNYGYTF
D gene: TRBD1; V gene: TRBV7-2; clone size: NA; CDR3 protein: CASSSRTGGSTEAFF
D gene: NA; V gene: TRBV11-2; clone size: few; CDR3 protein: CASSFGANEKLFF
D gene: NA; V gene: TRBV7-6; clone size: NA; CDR3 protein: CASSIGTEQYF
D gene: NA; V gene: TRBV18; clone size: NA; CDR3 protein: CASSHGGATEAFF
D gene: NA; V gene: TRBV11-2; clone size: NA; CDR3 protein: CASMRIRGPVTEAFF
D gene: NA; V gene: TRBV28; clone size: once; CDR3 protein: CASSNLRTEAEAFF
D gene: TRBD2; V gene: TRBV27; clone size: NA; CDR3 protein: CASSFRVYRTSGNYYGEQYF
D gene: NA; V gene: TRBV6-1; clone size: once; CDR3 protein: CASSDHRNQPQHF
D gene: NA; V gene: TRBV6-5; clone size: once; CDR3 protein: CASSPPGGLRDYTF
D gene: TRBD2; V gene: TRBV6-6; clone size: once; CDR3 protein: CASSQGTSGTYEQYF
D gene: NA; V gene: TRBV21-1; clone size: once; CDR3 protein: CASSKEGPTVHSGNTIYF
D gene: TRBD2; V gene: TRBV5-1; clone size: NA; CDR3 protein: CASSPRTSGTLSLAGELFF
D gene: TRBD1; V gene: TRBV29-1; clone size: NA; CDR3 protein: CSVVDRGHGTEAFF
D gene: TRBD1; V gene: TRBV6-6; clone size: NA; CDR3 protein: CASSKTGQGGNQPQHF
D gene: TRBD1; V gene: TRBV28; clone size: once; CDR3 protein: CASSSGQLTGELFF
D gene: TRBD2; V gene: TRBV7-9; clone size: NA; CDR3 protein: CASSSGRWGSYEQYF
D gene: NA; V gene: TRBV21-1; clone size: NA; CDR3 protein: CASSKAQGGLNNEQFF
D gene: NA; V gene: TRBV1; clone size: NA; CDR3 protein: CTSSLIGTPPQGQFF
D gene: TRBD1; V gene: TRBV5-1; clone size: NA; CDR3 protein: CASRPGTGGSYGYTF
D gene: NA; V gene: TRBV11-2; clone size: NA; CDR3 protein: CASSLEGGRGGSKNIQYF
D gene: NA; V gene: TRBV4-1; clone size: NA; CDR3 protein: CASSQGLLPYEQYF
D gene: NA; V gene: TRBV20-1; clone size: NA; CDR3 protein: CSARGGVGQFF
D gene: NA; V gene: TRBV5-4; clone size: NA; CDR3 protein: CASRGRQEGYTF
D gene: TRBD1; V gene: TRBV7-2; clone size: NA; CDR3 protein: CASSWNHQGGEAFF
D gene: TRBD1; V gene: TRBV9; clone size: NA; CDR3 protein: CASSAGGTGFPYEQYF
D gene: TRBD1; V gene: TRBV2; clone size: NA; CDR3 protein: CASSARGGNTEAFF
D gene: TRBD2; V gene: TRBV5-1; clone size: NA; CDR3 protein: CASSPRGLAGDNEQFF
D gene: NA; V gene: TRBV27; clone size: NA; CDR3 protein: CASSLKDGTNYGYTF
D gene: NA; V gene: TRBV6-5; clone size: NA; CDR3 protein: CASSYSRKQPQHF
D gene: TRBD2; V gene: TRBV7-8; clone size: NA; CDR3 protein: CASSFTSGKAYNYEQYF
D gene: TRBD1; V gene: TRBV19; clone size: NA; CDR3 protein: CASSIGTGSHEQYF
D gene: NA; V gene: TRBV27; clone size: NA; CDR3 protein: CASSLWVETEAFF
D gene: NA; V gene: TRBV20-1; clone size: NA; CDR3 protein: CSAPRQNEQFF
D gene: TRBD1; V gene: TRBV10-3; clone size: NA; CDR3 protein: CAVSGTGSMDTEAFF
D gene: NA; V gene: TRBV9; clone size: few; CDR3 protein: CASSKVTEAFF